The present T cell receptor (beta chain) was sequenced within a study of blood T cell repertoires in COVID-19. Sequencing was performed with immunoSEQ multiplex PCR; in TCRdb, only in-frame clones are kept and a portion is missing. The repertoire holds 100,000 to 150,000 clones, with roughly 90% as singletons. This CDR3 has 16 residues. CDR1 is SNHLY and CDR2 is FYNNEI in the germline V gene. The V gene end was trimmed by 6 bases and the J gene end by 5 bases; junction bases not matched to a gene: 10. The chain recombines TRBV2 with TRBJ2-2; TRBD2 agrees at 9 bases. Sequences were obtained from PBMCs or T cells enriched from blood (not recorded which). This TCR derives from a woman between 50 and 59 years old who had recovered from COVID-19. The CDR3 region is CASSAEGLAVTGELFF. As DNA, the CDR3 is TGTGCCAGCAGCGCCGAGGGACTAGCAGTAACCGGGGAGCTGTTTTTT.